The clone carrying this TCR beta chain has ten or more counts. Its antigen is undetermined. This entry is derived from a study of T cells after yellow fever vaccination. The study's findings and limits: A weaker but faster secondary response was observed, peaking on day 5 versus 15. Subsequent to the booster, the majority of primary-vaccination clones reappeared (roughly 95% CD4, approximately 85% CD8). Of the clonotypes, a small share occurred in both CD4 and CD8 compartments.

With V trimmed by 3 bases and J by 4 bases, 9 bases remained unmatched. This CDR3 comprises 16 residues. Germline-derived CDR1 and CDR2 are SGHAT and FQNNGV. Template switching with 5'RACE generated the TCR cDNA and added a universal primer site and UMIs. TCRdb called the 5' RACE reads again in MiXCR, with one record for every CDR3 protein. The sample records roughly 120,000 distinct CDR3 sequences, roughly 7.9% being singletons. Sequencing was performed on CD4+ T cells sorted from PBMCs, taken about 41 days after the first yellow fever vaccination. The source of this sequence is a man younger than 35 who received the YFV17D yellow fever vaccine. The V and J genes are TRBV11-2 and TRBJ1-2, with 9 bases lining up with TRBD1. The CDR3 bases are TGTGCCAGCAGCTTGGACCGGGACAGGGAACTCTATGGCTACACCTTC. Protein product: CASSLDRDRELYGYTF.